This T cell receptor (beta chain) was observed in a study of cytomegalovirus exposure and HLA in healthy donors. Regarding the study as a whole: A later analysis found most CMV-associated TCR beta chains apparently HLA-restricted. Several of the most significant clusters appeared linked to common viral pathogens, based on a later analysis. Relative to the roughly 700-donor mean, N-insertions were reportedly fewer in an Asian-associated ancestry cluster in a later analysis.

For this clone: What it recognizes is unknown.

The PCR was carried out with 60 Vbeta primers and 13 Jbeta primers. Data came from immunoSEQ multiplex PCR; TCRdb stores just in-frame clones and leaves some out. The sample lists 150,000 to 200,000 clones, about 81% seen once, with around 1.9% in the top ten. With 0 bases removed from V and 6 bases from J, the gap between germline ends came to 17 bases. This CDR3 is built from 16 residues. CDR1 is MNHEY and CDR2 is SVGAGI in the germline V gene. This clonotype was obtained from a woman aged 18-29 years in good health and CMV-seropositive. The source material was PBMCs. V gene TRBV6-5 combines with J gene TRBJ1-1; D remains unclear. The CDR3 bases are TGTGCCAGCAGTTACTCCGGGGTCCAGTGGGTTTCTGAAGCTTTCTTT. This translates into CASSYSGVQWVSEAFF.